This paragraph reports one TCR beta chain. Its cognate antigen is unknown. The data belong to a study of T cell clones after liver transplantation. In the study overall: HCV positivity affected three of eight recipients; the rest lacked autoimmune or viral indications.

Trimming stripped 0 bases from V and 5 bases from J, with 1 base between. This CDR3 comprises 11 residues. Germline V gene data show CDR1 as SGHKS and CDR2 as YYEKEE (reference sequence). Proliferating CFSE-low MLR cells were sequenced to define alloreactive TCRbeta sequences. Pre-transplant recipient cells met graft donor PBMCs, splenocytes, lymph-node cells, or third-party PBMCs. Some clones are missing from TCRdb's copy, which holds only in-frame ones; the method was immunoSEQ multiplex PCR. The table includes under 2,500 clones, about 32% detected once. The material sequenced was CD8+ T cells from cultured PBMCs. This TCR was sampled from a human patient who received a liver transplant. The graft donor may be the source of some T cells. V gene TRBV5-5 combines with J gene TRBJ2-3; D unclear. The CDR3: CASSLEDTQYF. DNA for the CDR3: TGTGCCAGCAGCTTGGAAGATACGCAGTATTTT.